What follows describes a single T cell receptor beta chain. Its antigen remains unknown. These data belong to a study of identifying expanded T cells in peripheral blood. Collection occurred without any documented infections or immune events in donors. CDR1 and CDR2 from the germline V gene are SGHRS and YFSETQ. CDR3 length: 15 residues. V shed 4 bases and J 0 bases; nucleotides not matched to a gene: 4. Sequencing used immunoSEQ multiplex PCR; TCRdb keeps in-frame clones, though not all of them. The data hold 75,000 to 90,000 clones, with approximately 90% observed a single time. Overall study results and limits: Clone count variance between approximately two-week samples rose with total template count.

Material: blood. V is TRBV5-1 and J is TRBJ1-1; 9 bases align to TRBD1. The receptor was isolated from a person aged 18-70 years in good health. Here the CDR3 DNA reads TGCGCCAGCAGCCCCGGACAGGGGATGAACACTGAAGCTTTCTTT. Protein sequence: CASSPGQGMNTEAFF. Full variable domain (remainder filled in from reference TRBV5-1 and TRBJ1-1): KAGVTQTPRYLIKTRGQQVTLSCSPISGHRSVSWYQQTPGQGLQFLFEYFSETQRNKGNFPGRFSGRQFSNSRSEMNVSTLELGDSALYLCASSPGQGMNTEAFFGQGTRLTVV.